The 26 T cell receptor beta chains in this list originate from one sample, sequenced in a study of T cell repertoires in cytomegalovirus infection. From the reads, TCRdb called clonotypes with MiXCR, one entry per CDR3 protein. Of around 490,000 distinct CDR3 sequences listed, around a quarter are singletons. Sequencing was performed on PBMCs. The receptors derive from a human donor in good health (CMV status not recorded). Some clones in this sample may be carry-over from other donors' samples.

This clonotype was counted between two and nine times. CDR3 DNA: TGTGCCAGCAGCCCCCGGCCAGCACAGAACACTGAAGCTTTCTTT. As protein: CASSPRPAQNTEAFF. The chain uses TRBV9 and TRBJ1-1; D call uncertain. Germline CDR1 is SGDLS and CDR2 is YYNGEE. This CDR3 contains 15 residues. Trimming took off 4 bases at V and 1 base at J, with 14 bases between the two ends.

In its sample, this clonotype was seen many times. This sequence joins TRBV12-3 or TRBV12-4 and TRBJ1-5, with D maybe TRBD1 (6 bases). Trimming shortened V by 3 bases and J by 7 bases, and 13 bases separated the two germline ends. The CDR3 totals 14 residues. This CDR3 reads CASSLAGAGQPQHF. CDR3 DNA: TGTGCCAGCAGTTTGGCAGGGGCAGGACAGCCCCAGCATTTT.

V usage is TRBV5-1 and J usage is TRBJ1-2; D is undetermined. V was clipped by 0 bases and J by 2 bases, with 8 bases between them. Germline V lookup: CDR1 SGHRS, CDR2 YFSETQ. The CDR3 has 14 residues. In DNA, the CDR3 is TGCGCCAGCAGCTTGGACCCGTCCAACTATGGCTACACCTTC. Translation gives CASSLDPSNYGYTF.

This clonotype showed up just a few times. This rearrangement joins TRBV4-3 to TRBJ2-7, with no clear D. The CDR3 is made up of 14 amino acids. CDR1 is LGHNA and CDR2 is YSLEER in the germline V gene. V shed 5 bases and J shed 3 bases, with 14 bases lying between them. The CDR3 reads CASSSMVWGYEQYF. In DNA form, the CDR3 reads TGCGCCAGCAGCTCTATGGTTTGGGGCTACGAGCAGTACTTC.

This clonotype has only one observation. V gene TRBV27 combines with J gene TRBJ2-3, with 10 positions matching TRBD1. V was pared by 8 bases and J by 3 bases, with 8 bases of the junction left unmatched. This CDR3 has 15 amino acids. CDR1 is MNHEY, CDR2 SMNVEV, per germline (reference sequence). In DNA, the CDR3 is TGTGCCAGCCAGAAGGGGGACAGGGGAACAGATACGCAGTATTTT. Protein: CASQKGDRGTDTQYF.

This clonotype came up many times. The chain carries TRBV7-2 and TRBJ2-1; 8 nucleotides align to TRBD2. The junction had 13 bases not matched to a gene; V was cut back by 7 bases and J by 8 bases. This CDR3 contains 15 residues. Germline V lookup: CDR1 SGHTA, CDR2 FQGNSA. The CDR3 nucleotides read TGTGCCAGCAAGAGCGGGAGTATATTCTTGGATGAGCAGTTCTTC. Translation: CASKSGSIFLDEQFF.

This clonotype was observed at least ten times. The genes are TRBV7-9 and TRBJ1-2, with a possible D match to TRBD1 (6 bases). This CDR3 region has 12 residues. V was shortened by 5 bases and J by 4 bases, with 8 bases between the two germline ends. Germline CDR1 is SEHNR and CDR2 is FQNEAQ (reference sequence). CDR3 sequence reads: CASSGGGYGYTF. The CDR3 DNA reads TGTGCCAGCAGCGGAGGGGGCTATGGCTACACCTTC.

V usage is TRBV7-2 and J usage is TRBJ1-2; no firm D call. Per germline, CDR1 SGHTA and CDR2 FQGNSA. With 1 base removed from V and 8 bases from J, the gap between germline ends came to 8 bases. This CDR3 has 12 amino acids. DNA for the CDR3: TGTGCCAGCAGCTTAGTCCGTAGCGGCTACACCTTC. Translated, it gives CASSLVRSGYTF.

This chain joins TRBV5-1 and TRBJ1-4, with D perhaps matching TRBD1 (6 bases). The germline V and J ends were trimmed by 0 bases and 8 bases, with 17 bases remaining between them. CDR1 is SGHRS and CDR2 is YFSETQ in the germline V gene. The CDR3 is 16 amino acids. This chain's CDR3 is CASSLVGGTRQEKLFF. CDR3 coding DNA: TGCGCCAGCAGCTTGGTCGGCGGGACAAGACAAGAAAAACTGTTTTTT.

The genes are TRBV20-1 and TRBJ1-5; D is perhaps TRBD1 (5 bases). This CDR3 spans 14 amino acids. The V gene lost 1 base and the J gene lost 3 bases, with 10 bases spanning the gap. The germline CDR1 and CDR2 sequences are DFQATT and SNEGSKA (reference sequence). CDR3: CSARGGDFNQPQHF. CDR3 DNA: TGCAGTGCTAGAGGAGGGGACTTCAATCAGCCCCAGCATTTT.

The chain links TRBV11-1 to TRBJ2-1; 9 nucleotides agree with TRBD2. The CDR3 is made up of 15 amino acids. CDR1 is SGHAT and CDR2 is FQDESV in the germline V gene (reference sequence). Trimming cost V 6 bases and J 6 bases; bases outside gene matches: 9. Here the CDR3 DNA reads TGTGCCAGCAGGGGTCCAGCGGGAGGAGTCAATGAGCAGTTCTTC. Its protein is CASRGPAGGVNEQFF.

This clonotype has a count of ten or more. The V gene is TRBV28, the J gene TRBJ2-1, with 7 bases lining up with TRBD1. The CDR3 consists of 15 residues. Germline V gene lookup returns CDR1 MDHEN and CDR2 SYDVKM. J gave up 4 bases and V 5 bases, and 8 bases lay outside the gene matches. The CDR3 sequence: CASSRDRSSYNEQFF. The CDR3 DNA reads TGTGCCAGCAGTAGGGACAGAAGCTCGTACAATGAGCAGTTCTTC.

This chain uses TRBV6-6 with TRBJ1-2; the match to TRBD1 covers 7 bases. Germline V gene data show CDR1 as MNHNY and CDR2 as SVGAGI (reference sequence). Trimming took 6 bases from V and 5 from J; bases not matched to a gene: 12. CDR3 length equals 15 residues. CDR3 in amino acids: CASRPGTGTAYGYTF. CDR3 DNA sequence: TGTGCCAGCAGGCCCGGAACCGGGACAGCATATGGCTACACCTTC.

In its sample, this clonotype was seen many times. The chain has TRBV7-2 and TRBJ2-5; TRBD1 matches at 8 bases. Per germline, CDR1 SGHTA and CDR2 FQGNSA. Trimming at V came to 5 bases and at J to 5 bases, leaving 10 bases not matched to a gene. The CDR3 has 15 residues. For the CDR3, the DNA is TGTGCCAGCAGCCCCGGGACAGGCCGGGGGGAGACCCAGTACTTC. Translating gives CASSPGTGRGETQYF.

This rearrangement joins TRBV19 to TRBJ2-1, with D uncertain. The germline gives CDR1 LNHDA, CDR2 SQIVND (reference sequence). Trimming shortened V by 7 bases and J by 8 bases, and 18 bases separated the two germline ends. This CDR3 region has 14 residues. The CDR3 nucleotides are TGTGCCAGTACCAACCAGGCGGTCTCGGATGAGCAGTTCTTC. This translates into CASTNQAVSDEQFF.

CDR3 in amino acids: CASSYSLWEGRNEQFF. The CDR3 region has the DNA TGTGCCAGCAGTTACTCGCTTTGGGAAGGTCGGAATGAGCAGTTCTTC. J is TRBJ2-1 and V is TRBV6-2 or TRBV6-3; no reliable D call. Trimming took 0 bases from V and 7 from J, leaving 16 bases between them. Germline V lookup: CDR1 MNHEY, CDR2 SVGEGT. This CDR3 region has 16 residues.

The chain joins TRBV6-5 to TRBJ2-3; possibly TRBD1 for D (6 bases). The CDR3 totals 15 residues. Trimming left V 8 bases short and J 0 bases short, with 15 bases between. CDR1 is MNHEY, CDR2 SVGAGI, per germline. The CDR3 spells CASGDTRGSTDTQYF. CDR3 nucleotides: TGTGCCAGCGGTGACACCAGGGGCAGCACAGATACGCAGTATTTT.

This clonotype was counted once. The chain links TRBV4-3 to TRBJ1-4, with a possible D match to TRBD1 (6 bases). The CDR3 extends over 17 amino acids. Germline CDR1 is LGHNA and CDR2 is YSLEER. V was shortened by 0 bases and J by 8 bases, with 19 bases between the two germline ends. The CDR3 sequence: CASSQEALGGGGEKLFF. The CDR3 region has the DNA TGCGCCAGCAGCCAAGAGGCTTTGGGGGGCGGCGGGGAAAAACTGTTTTTT.

The chain combines TRBV7-2 with TRBJ1-2, with 7 positions matching TRBD1. CDR1 is SGHTA and CDR2 is FQGNSA in the germline V gene. The CDR3 is made up of 13 amino acids. After removal of 0 bases from V and 8 bases from J, the junction contained 3 bases not matched to a gene. CDR3 DNA: TGTGCCAGCAGCTTAGCGGACAGGTCGGGCTACACCTTC. Amino acids: CASSLADRSGYTF. Complete variable domain (other parts from reference TRBV7-2 and TRBJ1-2): GAGVSQSPSNKVTEKGKDVELRCDPISGHTALYWYRQSLGQGLEFLIYFQGNSAPDKSGLPSDRFSAERTGGSVSTLTIQRTQQEDSAVYLCASSLADRSGYTFGSGTRLTVV.

The chain couples TRBV19 to TRBJ2-1; 8 bases fit TRBD1. Trimming at V came to 5 bases and at J to 4 bases, leaving 13 bases not matched to a gene. This CDR3 spans 17 amino acids. The germline V gene has CDR1 LNHDA and CDR2 SQIVND (reference sequence). CDR3 sequence (DNA): TGTGCCAGTAGTCCCTTTTGGCCAGGGGGCCAATACAATGAGCAGTTCTTC. Encoded protein: CASSPFWPGGQYNEQFF. The full variable domain, rest sourced from reference TRBV19 and TRBJ2-1, is DGGITQSPKYLFRKEGQNVTLSCEQNLNHDAMYWYRQDPGQGLRLIYYSQIVNDFQKGDIAEGYSVSREKKESFPLTVTSAQKNPTAFYLCASSPFWPGGQYNEQFFGPGTRLTVL.

This chain connects TRBV7-9 to TRBJ1-1, with no clear D. In germline, CDR1 is SEHNR, CDR2 FQNEAQ (reference sequence). The V end lost 0 bases, the J end lost 1 base, and 12 bases lay between the germline ends. This CDR3 is built from 16 residues. CDR3 coding DNA: TGTGCCAGCAGCTTAGCCCCTGGACGGCCGAACACTGAAGCTTTCTTT. Protein product: CASSLAPGRPNTEAFF.

The table lists this clonotype with a count of one. J is TRBJ2-3 and V is TRBV2, with 8 bases that match TRBD2. CDR1 is SNHLY and CDR2 is FYNNEI in the germline V gene. The CDR3 is made up of 16 amino acids. V lost 5 bases to trimming and J lost 0 bases; unmatched junction nucleotides: 7. This chain's CDR3 is CASSSQGTRSTDTQYF. The CDR3 nucleotides read TGTGCCAGCAGTTCCCAGGGGACTAGGAGCACAGATACGCAGTATTTT.

This clonotype showed up just a few times. The CDR3 is CASSQDGAGPTDTQYF. The DNA for the CDR3 is TGTGCCAGCAGCCAAGATGGAGCGGGACCCACAGATACGCAGTATTTT. This rearrangement joins TRBV3-1 to TRBJ2-3; 7 bases line up with TRBD2. Unmatched junction bases numbered 5, after V lost 0 bases and J lost 2 bases. Per the germline V gene, CDR1 is LGHDT and CDR2 is YNNKEL (reference sequence). This CDR3 has 16 amino acids.

The chain employs TRBV24-1 and TRBJ2-1; TRBD2 might be the D (5 bases). The germline V gene encodes CDR1 KGHDR and CDR2 SFDVKD. There are 17 residues in the CDR3. Trimming took off 2 bases at V and 7 bases at J, with 20 bases between the two ends. CDR3 region: CATSDSPASGLKNEQFF. CDR3 bases: TGTGCCACCAGTGATTCTCCGGCAAGCGGACTTAAAAATGAGCAGTTCTTC.

This clonotype was recorded only once. V gene TRBV20-1 combines with J gene TRBJ2-7; D not resolved. Germline V gene data show CDR1 as DFQATT and CDR2 as SNEGSKA (reference sequence). V was cut by 3 bases and J by 5 bases, with 8 bases left in between. The CDR3 extends over 11 amino acids. The CDR3 sequence is CSASFRDEQYF. The CDR3, as DNA: TGCAGTGCTAGTTTTCGGGACGAGCAGTACTTC.

This clonotype appeared a few times. This sequence joins TRBV4-1 and TRBJ2-3, with 11 bases that match TRBD2. Trimming at V came to 5 bases and at J to 4 bases, leaving 5 bases not matched to a gene. Germline loops: CDR1 MGHRA, CDR2 YSYEKL. This CDR3 is built from 15 residues. The CDR3 sequence is CASSVLAGGADTQYF. The CDR3 coding sequence is TGCGCCAGCAGCGTGCTAGCGGGGGGAGCAGATACGCAGTATTTT.